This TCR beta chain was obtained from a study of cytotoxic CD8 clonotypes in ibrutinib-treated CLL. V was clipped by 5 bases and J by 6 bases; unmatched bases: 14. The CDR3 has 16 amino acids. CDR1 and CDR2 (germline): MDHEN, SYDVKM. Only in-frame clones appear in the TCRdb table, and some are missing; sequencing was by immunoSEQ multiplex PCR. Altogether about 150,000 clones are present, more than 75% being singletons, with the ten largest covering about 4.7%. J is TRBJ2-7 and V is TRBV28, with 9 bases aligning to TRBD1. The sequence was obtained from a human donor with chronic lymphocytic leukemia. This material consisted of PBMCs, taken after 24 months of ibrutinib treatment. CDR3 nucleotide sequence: TGTGCCAGCAGTCCCCCAGGGACAGGGCTAGTTCGCGAGCAGTACTTC. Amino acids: CASSPPGTGLVREQYF.